This T cell receptor (beta chain) was identified during a study of blood T cell repertoires in COVID-19 (TCRdb year 2020). Study-wide context: Samples covering the acute and convalescent phases of COVID-19 were provided by collaborators in the United States, Italy and Spain. A freely available public database, intended as a resource for researchers studying the immune response to SARS-CoV-2, is where the repertoires were released. Where available, HLA class I and class II types were taken from metadata supplied by the sample provider and were not determined by assay-based typing. The material from the prospective study consisted of cDNA or gDNA derived from T cells, B-cell-depleted T cells, or PBMCs. The sample metadata nearly always contained a de-identified subject ID, COVID-19 status, age in years and sex. Samples were obtained from the ongoing ImmuneRACE study (first 160 participants) and from over 1,000 subjects provided by 6 global collaborators. Subjects who had been exposed to COVID-19, were actively infected with it, or had recovered from it provided the deeply sampled blood TCRbeta repertoires that made up the dataset. Overall study outcomes, separate from this receptor: Clinical and demographic metadata were provided uncurated, with the amount varying by source and participant.

The immunoSEQ Assay, a bias-controlled multiplex PCR, was used to amplify TCRbeta CDR3 regions from genomic DNA. The authors processed their data as follows. The number of nucleated cells in each sample was estimated from the amplification of reference gene primers within the assay. To quantify the absolute abundance of each unique TCRbeta CDR3 rearrangement, sequence reads were collapsed and filtered. For each sample, productive Simpson clonality was calculated as the square root of Simpson's diversity index across productive rearrangements. TCRdb stores this immuneACCESS table with in-frame sequences only. Part of the clones is absent; in the studies checked, under half of the shortfall reflects unresolved V genes, and no reason is known for the rest. V, J and clone size were drawn from that table, and D and trimming were deduced from the DNA. This sample has 200,000 to 250,000 clones in its table, and about four fifths of those were observed once. The ten biggest clones cover more than 2.5% of the sample.

CDR1 and CDR2 are read off the germline V gene (reference sequence) as GTSNPN and SVGIG. The cysteine opens and the phenylalanine closes a CDR3 of 14 amino acids. Only the CDR3 part of the read is kept: 42 bases, read in frame from the first base. V lost 7 bases and J lost 9 bases, and the count of bases not matched to a germline gene is 10. Another Seattle source contributed samples from volunteer blood donors who had recovered from COVID-19. Whole blood was collected in K2EDTA tubes by collaborating institutions according to the institutions' own protocols. Collaborator samples were shipped for TCRbeta analysis as frozen whole blood, isolated PBMCs, or DNA extracted from either sample type. With regard to this clone: Its cognate antigen has yet to be identified. No quality values exist for individual bases; no much larger clone is one base distant.

Sequencing used peripheral blood. The origin of this receptor is a woman aged 25 to 39 who had recovered from COVID-19. The chain couples TRBV30 to TRBJ2-1, and TRBD2 matches 12 of the central bases. The CDR3 protein: CASRTSGMVREQFF. The nucleotides are TGTGCCTCAAGGACTAGCGGGATGGTTCGTGAGCAGTTCTTC.